These T cell receptor beta chains were read from a single sample in a study of blood T cell repertoires in COVID-19. The method was immunoSEQ multiplex PCR; TCRdb's version includes in-frame clones alone and lacks a portion of them. The sample yields 45,000 to 55,000 clones, 65% to 85% seen once. Sequencing was done on a sample of peripheral blood. The receptors were gathered from a human donor in a cohort sampled during active COVID-19. CDR3s include the opening cysteine and the closing phenylalanine or tryptophan.

CDR3aa,v_gene
CATSDLPTWGNTQYF,TRBV24-1
CASSLRGADSYEQYF,TRBV6-5
CASSEGAKRNSPLHF,TRBV25-1
CASSYSPGEQFF,TRBV6-5
CASSPYLAGNSYNEQFF,TRBV3-1/TRBV3-2
CASSIGPSGPLDTQYF,TRBV19
CATSEHGEAEAFF,TRBV24-1
CAWSTGFREKLFF,TRBV30
CASSSMTSGGAYTQYF,TRBV5-6
CASSQDIAGGYNEQFF,TRBV14
CASRGTGIQETQYF,TRBV5-1
CASNQLAGTDTQYF,TRBV7-8
CASSRDRGLGYTF,TRBV14
CASRDFYRGSTDTQYF,TRBV6-6
CASSDYTRRHMNTEAFF,TRBV6-1
CAIRSTGGNYGYTF,TRBV10-3
CASSRGTGAKNIQYF,TRBV21-1